The entry that follows covers one TCR beta chain sequence. Library construction for TCR beta used iRepertoire HTBI primers and Arm-PCR of CDR3 regions. Each CDR3 protein gets one entry after TCRdb re-called the multiplex PCR reads with MiXCR. The repertoire consists of about 470,000 distinct CDR3 sequences, with about 20% occurring once and the leading ten covering roughly 8%. This record belongs to a study of regulatory T cells in long-lasting Graves disease. Trimming shortened V by 5 bases and J by 3 bases, and 11 bases separated the two germline ends. The CDR3 runs to 12 residues. CDR1 and CDR2 from the germline V gene are SQVTM and ANQGSEA. Described time point: persistent/refractory GD, antithyroid drugs over 5 years with positive TRAb. Extracted PBMC RNA gave rise to the TCR library.

V gene TRBV29-1 combines with J gene TRBJ2-7; D tentatively reads TRBD1 or TRBD2 (5 bases each). Source: peripheral blood mononuclear cells (PBMCs), taken when the disease was refractory, from a patient treated with antithyroid drugs. The clonotype comes from a female donor with Graves disease. The CDR3 DNA is TGCAGCGTTCCTCGGGACGGCTACGAGCAGTACTTC. It specifies CSVPRDGYEQYF.